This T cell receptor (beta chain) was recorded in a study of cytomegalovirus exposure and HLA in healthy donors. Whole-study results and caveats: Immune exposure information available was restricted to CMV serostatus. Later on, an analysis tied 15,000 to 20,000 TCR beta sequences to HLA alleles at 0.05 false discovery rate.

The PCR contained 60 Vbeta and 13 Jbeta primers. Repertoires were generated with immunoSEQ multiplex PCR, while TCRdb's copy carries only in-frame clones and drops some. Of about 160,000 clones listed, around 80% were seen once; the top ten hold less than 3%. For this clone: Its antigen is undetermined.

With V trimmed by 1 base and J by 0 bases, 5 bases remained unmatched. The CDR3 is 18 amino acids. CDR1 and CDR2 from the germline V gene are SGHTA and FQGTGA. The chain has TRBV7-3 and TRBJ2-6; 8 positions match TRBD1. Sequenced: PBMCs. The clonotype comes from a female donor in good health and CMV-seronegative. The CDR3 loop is CASSLIRDRNSGANVLTF. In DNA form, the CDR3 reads TGTGCCAGCAGCTTAATAAGGGACAGGAACTCTGGGGCCAACGTCCTGACTTTC.